This T cell receptor beta chain comes out of a study of blood T cell repertoires in COVID-19. For the study at large: Samples came from the United States, Italy and Spain, spanning acute and convalescent COVID-19.

V gave up 2 bases and J gave up 4 bases; unmatched junction bases: 3. Germline CDR1 reads LGHDT; CDR2 reads YNNKEL (reference sequence). The CDR3 runs 14 residues. Original methodology: Nucleated cell number was recorded as an estimate derived from reference gene primer amplification. Sequencing used immunoSEQ multiplex PCR; TCRdb keeps in-frame clones, though not all of them. D and trimming were read from the DNA, whereas the V and J calls and clone size are those reported in that table. Among 55,000 to 65,000 clones listed, roughly 91% were seen once. The V gene is TRBV3-1 (or the pseudogene TRBV3-2), the J gene TRBJ1-1; 8 bases map to TRBD1. Sequenced input: peripheral blood. This clonotype was obtained from a human donor in a cohort sampled during active COVID-19. CDR3 DNA: TGTGCCAGCAGCCAAAGGGACAGGAGCACTGAAGCTTTCTTT. This translates into CASSQRDRSTEAFF.